This is a list of T cell receptor beta chains from one sample in a study of cytomegalovirus exposure and HLA in healthy donors. Method: immunoSEQ multiplex PCR; TCRdb's copy keeps in-frame clones and lacks some. The profile shows 80,000 to 95,000 clones, approximately 96% of them singletons. Sequenced: PBMCs. The receptors were gathered from a woman under 30 in good health and CMV-seronegative. Both conserved end residues are part of each CDR3. The D gene is left open where the match is weak. The size of a clone is reported for some rows only, either as once, few or many, or as a class for expanded clones.

TGTGCCAGCAGCTTAGCGGGAGCTTTTTCGGAGCAGTACTTC,CASSLAGAFSEQYF,TRBJ2-7,NA,TRBV7-8,NA
TGTGCCAGCAGTGTTTACAGGGGGCACTGGGAGCAGTACTTC,CASSVYRGHWEQYF,TRBJ2-7,NA,TRBV27,TRBD1
TGTGTCAGAAGCTCATCTGGGACAGGGGGAAAATCTCTCTACGAGCAGTACTTC,CVRSSSGTGGKSLYEQYF,TRBJ2-7,NA,TRBV7-5,NA
TGCGCCAGCAGCCTTGACAGAAGGGAGACCCAGTACTTC,CASSLDRRETQYF,TRBJ2-5,NA,TRBV5-1,NA
TGTGCCAGCAGCTCCCCTTTTCAACTAGACAATGAGCAGTTCTTC,CASSSPFQLDNEQFF,TRBJ2-1,NA,TRBV2,NA
TGTGCCAGCAGTCTCCTTCAGGGGAACGCAGATACGCAGTATTTT,CASSLLQGNADTQYF,TRBJ2-3,NA,TRBV27,NA
TGTGCCATCGGGAGTACGAGGGAGCTGTTTTTT,CAIGSTRELFF,TRBJ2-2,few,TRBV10-3,NA
TGTGCCAGCAGCCGATTACTAGGCTTTGAGACCCAGTACTTC,CASSRLLGFETQYF,TRBJ2-5,NA,TRBV14,NA
TGTGCCAGCTACCCAGCGGGAGCCCCAGATACGCAGTATTTT,CASYPAGAPDTQYF,TRBJ2-3,NA,TRBV7-8,TRBD2
TGTGCCAGCAGCTTGGACCGGGACTCTAGCTACGAGCAGTACTTC,CASSLDRDSSYEQYF,TRBJ2-7,NA,TRBV5-4,NA
TGCAGCGTCCCTAGCGGGCCTGGCTACACCTTC,CSVPSGPGYTF,TRBJ1-2,NA,TRBV29-1,NA
TGTGCCAGCAGCCTTAGGTGGGCGCATTTCTACGAGCAGTACTTC,CASSLRWAHFYEQYF,TRBJ2-7,NA,TRBV5-6,NA
TGTGCCAGCAGCTTAATCACCAGCTCCTACAATGAGCAGTTCTTC,CASSLITSSYNEQFF,TRBJ2-1,NA,TRBV7-2,NA
TGTGCCAGCAGCCCCCGGGGAACTAGAAACACCATATATTTT,CASSPRGTRNTIYF,TRBJ1-3,NA,TRBV6-4,NA
TGTGCCAGCAGTTACGGAACAGGGTCGGAGACCCAGTACTTC,CASSYGTGSETQYF,TRBJ2-5,NA,TRBV6-5,NA
TGTGCCAGCCAAAATGGACTAGCTAACTCCTACGAGCAGTACTTC,CASQNGLANSYEQYF,TRBJ2-7,NA,TRBV27,TRBD2
TGTGCCAGTAGCCCGGACCGTGAGGGCCGAATTGGAAAGCAGTTCTTC,CASSPDREGRIGKQFF,TRBJ2-1,NA,TRBV19,NA
TGTGCCAGCAGCCCAAGCGGACTAGCGGGAGGCGAGCAGTACTTC,CASSPSGLAGGEQYF,TRBJ2-7,NA,TRBV9,TRBD2
TGCGCCAGCAGCTTACTAGCGGGTCCTAGTTACAATGAGCAGTTCTTC,CASSLLAGPSYNEQFF,TRBJ2-1,NA,TRBV5-1,TRBD2
TGCGCCAGCAGTGAATCAGGCGGCAATCAGCCCCAGCATTTT,CASSESGGNQPQHF,TRBJ1-5,NA,TRBV10-1,NA
TGTGCCAGCAGCTCGACCGGGACTAGCGGGAGGGGGAGCTCCTACGAGCAGTACTTC,CASSSTGTSGRGSSYEQYF,TRBJ2-7,NA,TRBV7-2,TRBD2
TGTGCCAGCAGTTTAACGTCCGGGAGCTATGGCTACACCTTC,CASSLTSGSYGYTF,TRBJ1-2,NA,TRBV28,NA
TGTGCCAGCAGTCCGATTTCTGGGACAGGGTTTGGTCGCGGCTATGGCTACACCTTC,CASSPISGTGFGRGYGYTF,TRBJ1-2,NA,TRBV28,TRBD1
TGTGCCAGCAGTCGGACCAGACAGGGTAATTCACCCCTCCACTTT,CASSRTRQGNSPLHF,TRBJ1-6,once,TRBV7-2,TRBD1
TGTGCCAGCAGTGCCCAGCGGGGCGGGGACTACGAGCAGTACTTC,CASSAQRGGDYEQYF,TRBJ2-7,NA,TRBV27,TRBD2
TGTGCCAGCAGTCCCGGGCCTAGCGGGAGCCACGAGCAGTACTTC,CASSPGPSGSHEQYF,TRBJ2-7,NA,TRBV13,TRBD2
TGTGCCTGCAACCGGGACAGGGCCTTCGTCCCCACTATGAACACTGAAGCTTTCTTT,CACNRDRAFVPTMNTEAFF,TRBJ1-1,NA,TRBV30,TRBD1
TGTGCCAGCAGTTTCCTGACCGGGACTAGCGATCAAGAGACCCAGTACTTC,CASSFLTGTSDQETQYF,TRBJ2-5,NA,TRBV28,TRBD2
TGTGCCAGTAGTAGGAAGGACAGGGGGATCCCCTACGAGCAGTACTTC,CASSRKDRGIPYEQYF,TRBJ2-7,NA,TRBV19,TRBD1
TGTGCCAGCAGCTTTAATAGCTACGAGCAGTACTTC,CASSFNSYEQYF,TRBJ2-7,NA,TRBV7-9,NA
TGTGCCAGCAGCTTTAGCGGGAGTTGGGGAAAAGATACGCAGTATTTT,CASSFSGSWGKDTQYF,TRBJ2-3,NA,TRBV13,TRBD2
TGTGCCAGTGCTGGACAGGGGCAAGGCTACACCTTC,CASAGQGQGYTF,TRBJ1-2,NA,TRBV19,TRBD1
TGCGCCAGCAGCCTTTCCCGGGACAGCGACTCTGGGGCCAACGTCCTGACTTTC,CASSLSRDSDSGANVLTF,TRBJ2-6,NA,TRBV5-1,TRBD1
TGCAGCGCATACTCCGGGACTAGCGGGCCTAATGAGCAGTTCTTC,CSAYSGTSGPNEQFF,TRBJ2-1,few,TRBV29-1,TRBD2
TGTGCCAGCAGCCCCGGGACAGGGCCATCCGAGCAGTACTTC,CASSPGTGPSEQYF,TRBJ2-7,NA,TRBV5-6,TRBD1
TGTGCCAGCAGGGACCGCGAGTGGGCGGGAGTATATACAGATACGCAGTATTTT,CASRDREWAGVYTDTQYF,TRBJ2-3,NA,TRBV5-4,TRBD2
TGTGCCAGCAGGCCGGGACTAGCGGTCTACGAGCAGTACTTC,CASRPGLAVYEQYF,TRBJ2-7,NA,TRBV6-1,TRBD2
TGTGCTAGTGGACAGGGGACTGGGTACAATGAGCAGTTCTTC,CASGQGTGYNEQFF,TRBJ2-1,NA,TRBV12-5,NA
TGTGCCAGTAGTTCCAGGCGGGGACTAGCGGGCTACGAGCAGTACTTC,CASSSRRGLAGYEQYF,TRBJ2-7,NA,TRBV19,TRBD2